This T cell receptor (beta chain) was profiled in a study of cytomegalovirus exposure and HLA in healthy donors. Both 60 Vbeta primers and 13 Jbeta primers went into the PCR. TCRdb keeps only in-frame clones here, not all; method: immunoSEQ multiplex PCR. The sample has some 54,000 clones, 80% seen once. The germline gives CDR1 SGHAT, CDR2 FQNNGV. The CDR3 sequence is 16 residues long. V lost 0 bases, J lost 2 bases, and 14 bases lay in between. Study-level points and caveats: In a later analysis, V- and J-gene trimming of beta chains associated with a DCLRE1C missense variant, replicated independently.

Of note for this clone: Its antigen is not known.

These donors counted as nominally healthy when sampled, but unrecorded immune exposures were likely. The receptor was isolated from a male donor in good health and CMV-seronegative. The chain is built from TRBV11-2 and TRBJ2-7; unclear D gene. Sequencing was performed on PBMCs. The CDR3 spells CASSLDRVYSPYEQYF. The CDR3 DNA sequence: TGTGCCAGCAGCTTAGATCGGGTTTATAGCCCCTACGAGCAGTACTTC.